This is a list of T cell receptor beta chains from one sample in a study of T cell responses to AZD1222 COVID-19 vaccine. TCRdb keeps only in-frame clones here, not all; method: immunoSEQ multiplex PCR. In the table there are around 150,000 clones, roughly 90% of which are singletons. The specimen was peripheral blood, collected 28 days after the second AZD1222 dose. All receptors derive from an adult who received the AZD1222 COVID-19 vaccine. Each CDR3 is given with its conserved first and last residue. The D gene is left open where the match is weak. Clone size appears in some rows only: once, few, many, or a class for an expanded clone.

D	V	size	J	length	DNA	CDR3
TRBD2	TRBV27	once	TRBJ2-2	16	TGTGCCAGCTATACTGGACTAGCGGGAGGTACCGGGGAGCTGTTTTTT	CASYTGLAGGTGELFF
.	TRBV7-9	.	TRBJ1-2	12	TGTGCCAGCAGCTTGGGGTCCTATGGCTACACCTTC	CASSLGSYGYTF
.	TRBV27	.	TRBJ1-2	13	TGTGCCAGCAGTCCGGACCGACCCTATGGCTACACCTTC	CASSPDRPYGYTF
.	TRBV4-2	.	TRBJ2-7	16	TGTGCCAGCAGCCAAGATCTTTTCAGGAATCCCTACGAGCAGTACTTC	CASSQDLFRNPYEQYF
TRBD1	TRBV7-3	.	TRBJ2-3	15	TGTGCCAGCAGCTTTCTTGGGACAGGGTCAGATACGCAGTATTTT	CASSFLGTGSDTQYF
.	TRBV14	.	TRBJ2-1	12	TGTGCCAGCAGCCAAGATGGACCTGCGAAGTTCTTC	CASSQDGPAKFF
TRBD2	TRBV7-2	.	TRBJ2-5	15	TGTGCCAGCAGCTTAGTAGCGGGAGGAGGAGAGACCCAGTACTTC	CASSLVAGGGETQYF
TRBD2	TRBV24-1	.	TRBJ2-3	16	TGTGCCACCAGTGACCATGGGACTAGCGGCACAGATACGCAGTATTTT	CATSDHGTSGTDTQYF
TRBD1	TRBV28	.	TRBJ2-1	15	TGTGCCAGCAGTGTTAGGGGACAGGGTGATGGTGAGCAGTTCTTC	CASSVRGQGDGEQFF
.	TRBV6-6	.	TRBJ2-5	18	TGTGCCAGCAGCCGATTTGGCCGGACAAGGCCCGGGGAAGAGACCCAGTACTTC	CASSRFGRTRPGEETQYF
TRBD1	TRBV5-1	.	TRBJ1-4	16	TGCGCCAGCAGCCCGGGCACCGGGACAGGGGATGAAAAACTGTTTTTT	CASSPGTGTGDEKLFF
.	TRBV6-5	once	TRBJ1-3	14	TGTGCCAGCAGGACCCTCGACTCTGGAAACACCATATATTTT	CASRTLDSGNTIYF
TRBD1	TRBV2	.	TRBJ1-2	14	TGTGCCAGCAGACAGGGGGCGGTTAACTATGGCTACACCTTC	CASRQGAVNYGYTF
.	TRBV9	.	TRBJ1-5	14	TGTGCCAGCAGCGTAGCTGTAGGGGGTCAGCCCCAGCATTTT	CASSVAVGGQPQHF